This T cell receptor beta chain is from a study of CD8 T cells in Susac syndrome. General study findings and limits: Peak Susac CD8+ clonal expansion occurred in TEMRA cells and active patients.

The sample holds one count of this clonotype. What it binds is not known. RNA totalling roughly 0.45 to 1 ug underwent reverse transcription with random hexamers. TCRdb fed the immunoSEQ multiplex PCR reads into MiXCR, producing one record per CDR3 protein. The sample shows about 76,000 distinct CDR3 sequences, approximately 93% of them seen only once. Sequencing used CD8+ T cells from PBMCs. The receptor was isolated from a human donor with Susac syndrome.

CDR3: CASSPIGAYEQYF. Written as DNA, the CDR3 is TGTGCCAGCAGCCCGATTGGAGCGTACGAGCAGTACTTC. The chain couples TRBV5-8 to TRBJ2-7; D is uncertain. The CDR3 extends over 13 amino acids. Germline CDR1 reads SGHTS; CDR2 reads YDEGEE. The ends were cut back, 4 bases at V and 4 bases at J, with 12 bases in the middle.